This T cell receptor (beta chain) was observed in a study of blood T cell repertoires in COVID-19. In the study overall: Sites across the United States, Italy and Spain contributed samples from acute and convalescent COVID-19. In each case, the material was cDNA or gDNA derived from T cells, B-cell-depleted T cells, or PBMCs.

This clone has more than one count but fewer than ten. V gave up 10 bases and J gave up 7 bases; unmatched junction bases: 9. The CDR3 extends over 15 amino acids. Germline V gives CDR1 PRHDT, CDR2 FYEKMQ (reference sequence). Study processing details: The authors estimated nucleated cell counts from reference gene primer amplification. Data came from immunoSEQ multiplex PCR; TCRdb stores just in-frame clones and leaves some out. V and J calls and clone size are copied from that table; D and trimming were computed from the DNA. The sample includes 70,000 to 95,000 clones, around 89% seen only once; the top ten take approximately 15%.

J is TRBJ2-2 and V is TRBV13; 13 positions agree with TRBD2. The material sequenced was peripheral blood. The sequence was obtained from a man between 65 and 85 years old with active or convalescent COVID-19. The CDR3 here is CATRETSGRLGELFF. The CDR3, as DNA: TGTGCCACGCGGGAGACTAGCGGGAGGCTCGGGGAGCTGTTTTTT.